This record concerns one T cell receptor (beta chain) sequence. V was clipped by 7 bases and J by 12 bases; unmatched bases: 16. Germline V gene sequence: CDR1 MNHNY, CDR2 SVGAGI (reference sequence). The CDR3 covers 15 residues. The record originates from a study of blood T cell repertoires in COVID-19. Background on the study: The United States, Italy and Spain provided the acute and convalescent COVID-19 samples.

Original processing methods: By means of reference gene primer amplification, nucleated cell counts were estimated. The protocol was immunoSEQ multiplex PCR, while the TCRdb copy is restricted to in-frame clones and leaves out a portion. The DNA gave D and trimming, while V, J and clone size come from that table. This sample has about 310,000 clones; roughly 87% occur once, and the top ten carry 1%. V is TRBV6-6 and J is TRBJ2-1; 9 positions match TRBD2. This receptor was obtained from a man between 45 and 60 years old with active or convalescent COVID-19. Sequencing was carried out using peripheral blood. This CDR3 is CASTVEAGGGNRQFF. CDR3 coding DNA: TGTGCCAGCACCGTAGAGGCGGGGGGGGGTAATAGGCAGTTCTTC.